These 25 T cell receptor beta chains share one sample of origin, sequenced in a study of T-cell reconstitution after alpha-beta-depleted transplantation in children. A library of TCRbeta sequences, prepared with unique molecular identifiers, was generated. TCRdb reanalysed the PCR reads using MiXCR and keeps one entry per CDR3 protein. In the table there are approximately 400,000 distinct CDR3 sequences, around 9.9% of which are singletons. The sequences come from PBMCs from the stem cell graft donor, collected from the stem cell graft. Every receptor here comes from a human donor who donated a stem cell graft to a child with acute myeloid leukemia.

This clonotype was seen ten or more times. The chain has TRBV6-2 or TRBV6-3 and TRBJ2-1; D is unclear. V was pared by 7 bases and J by 4 bases, with 8 bases between. The CDR3 loop spans 12 amino acids. Per the germline V gene, CDR1 is MNHEY and CDR2 is SVGEGT. CDR3 region: CASTNLYNEQFF. The CDR3 nucleotides are TGTGCCAGCACCAACTTGTACAATGAGCAGTTCTTC.

This clonotype was seen many times. The rearrangement links TRBV10-3 to TRBJ2-3; D possibly corresponds to TRBD1 (5 bases). Trimming removed 3 bases at V and 0 bases at J, with 19 bases between. The CDR3 length is 18 residues. CDR1 is ENHRY, CDR2 SYGVKD, per germline. The DNA for the CDR3 is TGTGCCATCAGTGACAACCCGCAGGGTGCCACCAGCACAGATACGCAGTATTTT. Protein sequence: CAISDNPQGATSTDTQYF.

The rearrangement uses TRBV7-9 and TRBJ2-1; 9 nucleotides agree with TRBD2. Germline V gives CDR1 SEHNR, CDR2 FQNEAQ (reference sequence). The CDR3 covers 16 residues. The J segment lost 0 bases and the V segment lost 5 bases, leaving 5 bases of the junction unmatched. CDR3 sequence: CASSDDSGSSYNEQFF. CDR3 in DNA: TGTGCCAGCAGCGACGATAGCGGGAGCTCCTACAATGAGCAGTTCTTC.

V usage is TRBV30 and J usage is TRBJ2-7; D may be TRBD1 or TRBD2 (5 bases each). Deletions cut 2 bases from V and 4 bases from J, with 12 bases between. The CDR3 contains 13 residues. Germline V gives CDR1 GTSNPN, CDR2 SVGIG (reference sequence). The CDR3 coding sequence is TGTGCCTGGAGTCCCGGGACCCAATACGAGCAGTACTTC. Protein sequence: CAWSPGTQYEQYF.

This clonotype has ten or more counts. This chain links TRBV10-3 with TRBJ2-5; the D is unclear. The CDR3 sequence is 17 residues long. Germline V gives CDR1 ENHRY, CDR2 SYGVKD. The V end lost 0 bases, the J end lost 2 bases, and 16 bases lay between the germline ends. The CDR3 nucleotides read TGTGCCATCAGTGAGTCAGAAGTGGGTGGGCTACAAGAGACCCAGTACTTC. Protein: CAISESEVGGLQETQYF.

Here the CDR3 DNA reads TGTGCCAGCAGTGATGAGAGTCGAGCCAGATATAATTCACCCCTCCACTTT. Protein product: CASSDESRARYNSPLHF. The chain joins TRBV6-1 to TRBJ1-6, with no clear D. CDR3 size: 17 residues. Germline lookup yields CDR1 MNHNS and CDR2 SASEGT. The V end lost 3 bases, the J end lost 4 bases, and 16 bases lay between the germline ends.

Ten or more counts support this clonotype. The chain combines TRBV5-6 with TRBJ1-3; D gene ambiguous. The length of the CDR3 is 13 residues. The ends were cut back, 3 bases at V and 3 bases at J, with 7 bases in the middle. Germline lookup yields CDR1 SGHDT and CDR2 YYEEEE. This CDR3 reads CASSSGIGNTIYF. CDR3 nucleotide sequence: TGTGCCAGCAGCTCGGGAATTGGAAACACCATATATTTT.

This clonotype was detected ten times or more. The V call is TRBV25-1, the J call TRBJ1-4; 7 bases align to TRBD1. The germline gives CDR1 MGHDK, CDR2 SYGVNS. The trim removed 9 bases at V and 7 bases at J, leaving 14 bases unmatched. This CDR3 region has 15 residues. The CDR3 DNA reads as TGTGCCAGTGGAGAGGGAGGCCAGGGGGGTGAAAAACTGTTTTTT. Translation: CASGEGGQGGEKLFF.

This clonotype was recorded many times. The chain recombines TRBV20-1 with TRBJ1-1; D remains unclear. V lost 6 bases and J 1 base, leaving 9 bases between the germline ends. The V gene's germline CDR1 is DFQATT and CDR2 SNEGSKA (reference sequence). The CDR3 is made up of 12 amino acids. CDR3 sequence reads: CSARRRNTEAFF. CDR3 sequence (DNA): TGCAGTGCCCGTCGTCGGAACACTGAAGCTTTCTTT.

This clonotype was seen more than once but under ten times. V and J are TRBV20-1 and TRBJ1-1, with D unclear. Germline CDR1 DFQATT, CDR2 SNEGSKA (reference sequence). Trimming shortened V by 6 bases and J by 1 base, and 6 bases separated the two germline ends. The CDR3 length is 11 residues. The CDR3 region has the DNA TGCAGTGCGGCGTGGAACACTGAAGCTTTCTTT. Translating it yields CSAAWNTEAFF.

This clonotype has a count of ten or more. The rearrangement joins TRBV12-3 or TRBV12-4 to TRBJ1-1; D uncertain. Trimming pared 6 bases from V and 2 bases from J, leaving 10 bases between. The CDR3 sequence is 13 residues long. CDR3 sequence (DNA): TGTGCCAGCAGCGGTAAGGGTAACACTGAAGCTTTCTTT. The encoded protein is CASSGKGNTEAFF.

This clonotype occurred many times. The V call is TRBV27, the J call TRBJ2-7; D possibly corresponds to TRBD2 (6 bases). Trimming took 6 bases from V and 6 from J, leaving 21 bases between them. Germline assignment: CDR1 MNHEY and CDR2 SMNVEV (reference sequence). CDR3 length equals 15 residues. CDR3 residues: CASSLVGGVPREQYF. The DNA of the CDR3 is TGTGCCAGCAGCCTCGTGGGAGGCGTCCCCCGCGAGCAGTACTTC.

This clonotype was counted a few times. The chain links TRBV6-6 to TRBJ2-5, with TRBD2 identical over 9 bases. The germline gives CDR1 MNHNY, CDR2 SVGAGI (reference sequence). V trimming: 6 bases; J trimming: 4 bases; junction bases outside the gene matches: 3. The CDR3 totals 13 residues. CDR3 in DNA: TGTGCCAGCAGGCTAGCGGGGTCAGAGACCCAGTACTTC. This codes for CASRLAGSETQYF.

V and J are TRBV6-2 or TRBV6-3 and TRBJ2-1; 13 bases are a match to TRBD2. The CDR3 is 19 amino acids. Germline V gene lookup returns CDR1 MNHEY and CDR2 SVGEGT. After removal of 5 bases from V and 0 bases from J, the junction contained 10 bases not matched to a gene. The CDR3 is CASSTGLAGTASSYNEQFF. CDR3 DNA sequence: TGTGCCAGCAGTACGGGACTAGCGGGAACTGCTAGCTCCTACAATGAGCAGTTCTTC.

Concerning this clonotype itself: Because it lacks the conserved phenylalanine or tryptophan at the end, this CDR3 is likely a read error. The chain's CDR3 is CASSQESAWANTGELFS. The CDR3 coding sequence is TGCGCCAGCAGCCAAGAGTCGGCGTGGGCAAACACCGGGGAGCTGTTTTCT. The chain couples TRBV4-1 to TRBJ2-2; D is undetermined. Germline CDR1 and CDR2: MGHRA and YSYEKL. The CDR3 is 17 amino acids. V lost 0 bases to trimming and J lost 2 bases, with 13 bases between them.

The J gene is TRBJ2-5, the V gene TRBV15, with TRBD1 matching over 8 bases. V shed 5 bases, J shed 9 bases, and the junction held 11 bases outside the gene matches. Germline loops: CDR1 LNHNV, CDR2 YYDKDF (reference sequence). CDR3 length: 14 amino acids. The CDR3, as DNA: TGTGCCACCAGCGGCCGGGACAGGCTCGGGGCCCAGTACTTC. It encodes CATSGRDRLGAQYF.

This clonotype showed up many times. V usage is TRBV5-1 and J usage is TRBJ2-5; D not resolved. Trimming removed 7 bases from V and 2 bases from J, with 18 bases in between. CDR1 SGHRS and CDR2 YFSETQ come from the germline V gene. The CDR3 runs to 15 residues. This chain's CDR3 is CASSVAKLEQETQYF. For the CDR3, the DNA is TGCGCCAGCTCAGTGGCCAAACTGGAACAAGAGACCCAGTACTTC.

This clonotype was found a few times. The rearrangement joins TRBV12-3 or TRBV12-4 to TRBJ1-3; weak D call: TRBD1 (5 bases). The CDR3 runs 15 residues. The germline V and J ends were trimmed by 5 bases and 0 bases, with 11 bases remaining between them. The CDR3 reads CASSPGALSGNTIYF. The DNA of the CDR3 is TGTGCCAGCAGTCCCGGGGCCCTCTCTGGAAACACCATATATTTT.

The chain employs TRBV5-1 and TRBJ1-6; D remains ambiguous. CDR1 is SGHRS and CDR2 is YFSETQ in the germline V gene. V lost 4 bases and J 8 bases, leaving 7 bases between the germline ends. The CDR3 has 12 residues. The CDR3 loop is CASSIPDSPLHF. In DNA form, the CDR3 reads TGCGCCAGCAGCATCCCAGATTCACCCCTCCACTTT. The variable domain in full, with the rest retrieved from reference TRBV5-1 and TRBJ1-6, is KAGVTQTPRYLIKTRGQQVTLSCSPISGHRSVSWYQQTPGQGLQFLFEYFSETQRNKGNFPGRFSGRQFSNSRSEMNVSTLELGDSALYLCASSIPDSPLHFGNGTRLTVT.

V is TRBV7-3 and J is TRBJ1-1; D is possibly TRBD1 (6 bases). CDR3 length: 13 amino acids. CDR1 SGHTA and CDR2 FQGTGA come from the germline V gene. V shed 6 bases and J shed 5 bases, with 13 bases lying between them. Here the CDR3 reads CASRDNRETEAFF. In DNA, the CDR3 is TGTGCCAGCAGGGACAACAGGGAGACTGAAGCTTTCTTT.

The rearrangement uses TRBV10-3 and TRBJ2-1; 12 positions match TRBD1. The V gene's germline CDR1 is ENHRY and CDR2 SYGVKD. V trimming: 7 bases; J trimming: 2 bases; junction bases outside the gene matches: 6. The CDR3 totals 16 residues. CDR3 DNA sequence: TGTGCCATCACATCGGGACAGGGGGCGCCCTACAATGAGCAGTTCTTC. It specifies CAITSGQGAPYNEQFF.

The chain joins TRBV6-5 to TRBJ2-3; unclear D gene. The CDR3 has 14 residues. Trimming removed 5 bases at V and 4 bases at J, with 13 bases between. Germline V gene sequence: CDR1 MNHEY, CDR2 SVGAGI. CDR3 DNA: TGTGCCAGCAGTCCGAGTGTCGTAGCAGATACGCAGTATTTT. This encodes CASSPSVVADTQYF.

The chain joins TRBV7-2 to TRBJ2-7, with TRBD1 identical over 8 bases. Germline lookup yields CDR1 SGHTA and CDR2 FQGNSA. V shed 4 bases, J shed 4 bases, and the junction held 6 bases outside the gene matches. The CDR3 totals 14 residues. CDR3 amino acids: CASSWGTGGYEQYF. CDR3 coding DNA: TGTGCCAGCAGCTGGGGGACAGGCGGGTACGAGCAGTACTTC. Full variable domain (outside the CDR3, taken from reference TRBV7-2 and TRBJ2-7): GAGVSQSPSNKVTEKGKDVELRCDPISGHTALYWYRQSLGQGLEFLIYFQGNSAPDKSGLPSDRFSAERTGGSVSTLTIQRTQQEDSAVYLCASSWGTGGYEQYFGPGTRLTVT.

This clonotype has at least ten counts. The chain is built from TRBV7-8 and TRBJ2-1; the D gene is possibly TRBD2 (7 bases). Trimming stripped 8 bases from V and 2 bases from J, with 16 bases between. This CDR3 comprises 15 residues. Germline V gives CDR1 SGHVS, CDR2 FQNEAQ. CDR3 nucleotides: TGTGCCAGCGGTCTGGCGGGGGCGGCCTACAATGAGCAGTTCTTC. This sequence encodes CASGLAGAAYNEQFF.

This clonotype appeared a few times. This sequence joins TRBV3-1 and TRBJ2-3, with a tentative D call TRBD2 (6 bases). The germline CDR1 and CDR2 sequences are LGHDT and YNNKEL (reference sequence). V dropped 3 bases and J dropped 4 bases, with 11 bases sitting between them. The CDR3 has 14 amino acids. CDR3 DNA sequence: TGTGCCAGCAGCCAGCCGGGACTGGCAGATACGCAGTATTTT. As protein: CASSQPGLADTQYF.